The entry below describes one TCR beta chain. Its specificity is not known. The CDR3 extends over 13 amino acids. The V gene lost 10 bases and the J gene lost 0 bases, with 9 bases spanning the gap. Per the germline V gene, CDR1 is MDHEN and CDR2 is SYDVKM. A 1 in 200,000 to 1 in 1 million T cell depth was the sequencing target. Data came from immunoSEQ multiplex PCR; TCRdb stores just in-frame clones and leaves some out. The sample lists more than 300,000 clones, 70% to 80% occurring once. This sample is drawn from a study of cytotoxic CD8 clonotypes in ibrutinib-treated CLL. Study conclusions and caveats: Clonality measured at baseline exceeded age-matched healthy donors, tracking circulating CD8+ T-cell counts. Public clonotypes (which were uncommon) either contracted or remained stable on treatment.

Sequenced here: PBMCs, sampled before ibrutinib treatment. J is TRBJ1-4 and V is TRBV28; unclear D gene. The receptor's source is a human donor with chronic lymphocytic leukemia. The CDR3 here is CATHSATNEKLFF. The CDR3, as DNA: TGTGCCACCCACTCTGCAACTAATGAAAAACTGTTTTTT.